This T cell receptor beta chain was identified during a study of cytomegalovirus exposure and HLA in healthy donors. PCR amplification relied on 60 Vbeta primers (plus 13 Jbeta primers). Profiled with immunoSEQ multiplex PCR; TCRdb holds only in-frame clones, not every one. The table includes about 170,000 clones, under 75% detected once. Trimming shortened V by 4 bases and J by 1 base, and 11 bases separated the two germline ends. The V gene's germline CDR1 is KGHSH and CDR2 LQKENI. CDR3 size: 14 residues. The sequence came from a man in his forties or fifties in good health and CMV-seropositive. Sequenced material: PBMCs. The rearrangement joins TRBV18 to TRBJ2-7, with a tentative D call TRBD1 (6 bases). The CDR3 coding sequence is TGTGCCAGCTCACAAAGCAGGGGATCCTACGAGCAGTACTTC. Translated, it gives CASSQSRGSYEQYF.